A selection of T cell receptor beta chains follows, all from one sample in a study of a mutant IDH1 vaccine in newly diagnosed glioma. The method was immunoSEQ multiplex PCR; TCRdb's version includes in-frame clones alone and lacks a portion of them. The sample contains roughly 86,000 clones, roughly 77% of which appear only once. The sequenced sample was PBMCs, obtained from a glioma patient treated with radiotherapy, temozolomide or both. The receptors were sampled from a middle-aged man with glioma. The CDR3 runs from the conserved cysteine through the conserved F or W. D genes are given only for firm matches. A clone size is listed for some rows: how often the clone was seen (once, few, many), or a class if it is expanded.

v_call,j_call,clone_size,d_call,cdr3_nt,cdr3_aa
TRBV5-4,TRBJ1-3,.,.,TGTGCCAGCAGCCACTCCAAGGGGCCAAAAACCTCTGGAAACACCATATATTTT,CASSHSKGPKTSGNTIYF
TRBV5-1,TRBJ2-5,.,TRBD1,TGCGCCAGCAGCTTGAGAATCGGACAGGGGGAGGAGACCCAGTACTTC,CASSLRIGQGEETQYF
TRBV7-8,TRBJ1-5,.,.,TGTGCCAGCAGCGCGGGGGGAGGGACCGGGAGGCCCCAGCATTTT,CASSAGGGTGRPQHF
TRBV11-2,TRBJ1-4,few,.,TGTGCCAGCAGCTCCCGGGGACGGGGACAACTGTTTTTT,CASSSRGRGQLFF
TRBV6-1,TRBJ1-1,few,.,TGTGCCAGCAGTAGCGCGGTTGCGTGGACTGAAGCTTTCTTT,CASSSAVAWTEAFF
TRBV10-3,TRBJ2-1,.,.,TGTGCCATCAGTGAGTCAAATGGGGGAGTCGATGAGCAGTTCTTC,CAISESNGGVDEQFF
TRBV4-3,TRBJ2-6,.,.,TGCGCCAGCAGCCAAGCCCTCCCGGGACCCCGAAGAGCCGGGGCCAACGTCCTGACTTTC,CASSQALPGPRRAGANVLTF
TRBV18,TRBJ2-1,.,.,TGTGCCAGCTCACTCAAGACAGGACAGATCTACAATGAGCAGTTCTTC,CASSLKTGQIYNEQFF
TRBV28,TRBJ1-5,.,.,TGTGCCAGCACCTTCGCATATCAGCCCCAGCATTTT,CASTFAYQPQHF
TRBV5-1,TRBJ2-1,.,TRBD2,TGCGCCAGCAGCGTACTAGCGGGGGGGACAAATGAGCAGTTCTTC,CASSVLAGGTNEQFF
TRBV1,TRBJ2-7,.,.,TGCACCAGCAGCCAAGATAGGGCGGACCCCTACGAGCAGTACTTC,CTSSQDRADPYEQYF
TRBV6-4,TRBJ2-3,.,.,TGTGCCAGCAGTGCGACAGAAAGCACAGATACGCAGTATTTT,CASSATESTDTQYF
TRBV11-3,TRBJ2-2,once,TRBD2,TGTGCCAGCAGCCCTTGGACTAGCTCAGGGGAGCTGTTTTTT,CASSPWTSSGELFF
TRBV6-5,TRBJ2-7,.,.,TGTGCCAGCAGTTACTCGATCGGGAACGAGCAGTACTTC,CASSYSIGNEQYF
TRBV7-2,TRBJ2-3,.,TRBD2,TGTGCCAGCAGCTTGGGACTAGCGGGGCCAGATACGCAGTATTTT,CASSLGLAGPDTQYF
TRBV6-1,TRBJ1-5,.,TRBD1,TGTGCCAGCAGTGGAGACAGGGGGCGAGGCAAGAGCAATCAGCCCCAGCATTTT,CASSGDRGRGKSNQPQHF
TRBV19,TRBJ2-3,.,.,TGTGCCAGTAGTATAGGAGGCACCTATACGCAGTATTTT,CASSIGGTYTQYF
TRBV4-3,TRBJ2-2,.,.,TGCGCCAGCAGCCAAGGGGCGGGGGCGATGGTCACCGGGGAGCTGTTTTTT,CASSQGAGAMVTGELFF
TRBV7-9,TRBJ2-3,.,TRBD2,TGTGCCAGCAGCGCAAAGGGCGTCACTAGCGGGGGACGCACAGATACGCAGTATTTT,CASSAKGVTSGGRTDTQYF
TRBV14,TRBJ1-6,.,.,TGTGCCAGCAGCCAAGTAAGGGACACCCTCCACTTT,CASSQVRDTLHF
TRBV11-2,TRBJ2-5,.,.,TGTGCCAGCAGCTACCGACGGCACACCCAAGAGACCCAGTACTTC,CASSYRRHTQETQYF
TRBV30,TRBJ2-3,.,.,TGTGCCTGGAGTGTAGTCTGGGACAACACAGATACGCAGTATTTT,CAWSVVWDNTDTQYF
TRBV5-1,TRBJ1-4,once,TRBD1,TGCGCCAGCAGCAAGGGACAGGCTAATGAAAAACTGTTTTTT,CASSKGQANEKLFF
TRBV6-6,TRBJ1-1,.,.,TGTGCCAGCAGTTACCCCACCCAAGGGCGGGGAATTGAAGCTTTCTTT,CASSYPTQGRGIEAFF
TRBV5-8,TRBJ2-3,once,.,TGTGCCAGCAGCCGGAGTGTCCTGCCGAGGGATACGCAGTATTTT,CASSRSVLPRDTQYF
TRBV6-5,TRBJ2-3,.,.,TGTGCCAGCACCGACTGGGGAGGTGGCACAGATACGCAGTATTTT,CASTDWGGGTDTQYF
TRBV4-3,TRBJ1-1,.,.,TGCGCCAGCAGCCGAGGGGTGGGGGACACTGAAGCTTTCTTT,CASSRGVGDTEAFF
TRBV7-2,TRBJ2-7,.,TRBD1,TGTGCCAGCAGCTTATTAGGGACAGGGTGGTCCTACGAGCAGTACTTC,CASSLLGTGWSYEQYF
TRBV7-2,TRBJ1-4,.,.,TGTGCCAGCAGCCGCGGGGGGACCATTGAAAAACTGTTTTTT,CASSRGGTIEKLFF
TRBV6-5,TRBJ1-1,.,.,TGTGCCAGCAAACCGTGGACGGTGAACACTGAAGCTTTCTTT,CASKPWTVNTEAFF
TRBV7-9,TRBJ2-7,.,TRBD1,TGTGCCAGCAGCTTATCACAGGGGCATCATTCCGAGCAGTACTTC,CASSLSQGHHSEQYF
TRBV6-1,TRBJ2-4,.,.,TGTGCCAGCAGTGATTCGTGGGGGGACCCAGCCAAAAACATTCAGTACTTC,CASSDSWGDPAKNIQYF
TRBV7-2,TRBJ1-1,.,.,TGTGCCAGCAGCTTTGACAGTCTAGCTTTCTTT,CASSFDSLAFF
TRBV4-3,TRBJ2-1,.,TRBD2,TGCGCCAGCAGCCAAGACATCCAGCGGGGGGTCTACAATGAGCAGTTCTTC,CASSQDIQRGVYNEQFF
TRBV7-9,TRBJ2-2,.,.,TGTGCCAGCAGCTTGAGAGACCCCCTGAACACCGGGGAGCTGTTTTTT,CASSLRDPLNTGELFF
TRBV13,TRBJ2-3,.,.,TGTGCCAGCAGCCCCCTTGACCCTAGCACAGATACGCAGTATTTT,CASSPLDPSTDTQYF
TRBV7-3,TRBJ1-1,many,.,TGTGCCAGCAGCCCACAGGGGAACACTGAAGCTTTCTTT,CASSPQGNTEAFF
TRBV18,TRBJ1-5,.,.,TGTGCCAGCTCACCGACCGGACAGTTTAATAGCAATCAGCCCCAGCATTTT,CASSPTGQFNSNQPQHF
TRBV30,TRBJ1-2,.,.,TGTGCCTGGATCGATCATCTGGAGGGCTACACCTTC,CAWIDHLEGYTF
TRBV7-2,TRBJ1-1,few,.,TGTGCCAGCAGCTTAGTTTGGGAGAACACTGAAGCTTTCTTT,CASSLVWENTEAFF
TRBV10-2,TRBJ2-3,.,TRBD2,TGCGCCAGCAGCCAACTAGCGGGGGGGTCCACAGATACGCAGTATTTT,CASSQLAGGSTDTQYF
TRBV19,TRBJ1-6,.,.,TGTGCCAGTAGTATAGATCCAGGACAGAATTCACCCCTCCACTTT,CASSIDPGQNSPLHF
TRBV19,TRBJ2-3,.,TRBD1,TGTGCCAGTAGTATGTCGACAGGGTCAGATACGCAGTATTTT,CASSMSTGSDTQYF
TRBV5-8,TRBJ1-2,.,.,TGTGCCAGTACGGGGCAGGTGGTTTCGGGCTACACCTTC,CASTGQVVSGYTF
TRBV9,TRBJ1-2,.,.,TGTGCCAGCAGCGTAGGTGACTCTCGTAACTATGGCTACACCTTC,CASSVGDSRNYGYTF
TRBV28,TRBJ1-5,once,.,TGTGCCAGCAGTCCGCCCGGGGGGCTGGGGCAGCCCCAGCATTTT,CASSPPGGLGQPQHF
TRBV4-1,TRBJ2-5,once,.,TGCGCCAGCAGCCAATCAGCGGGCTCCATTCGGGAGACCCAGTACTTC,CASSQSAGSIRETQYF
TRBV6-1,TRBJ1-2,once,.,TGTGCCAGCAGTGAAGTGGACAGCGGTGGCTACACCTTC,CASSEVDSGGYTF
TRBV19,TRBJ2-2,few,.,TGTGCCAGTAGTCCAGCGGCGAACACCGGGGAGCTGTTTTTT,CASSPAANTGELFF